A selection of T cell receptor beta chains follows, all from one sample in a study of T cell repertoires in cytomegalovirus infection. TCRdb ran MiXCR on the reads and lists one entry per CDR3 protein. The sample shows some 350,000 distinct CDR3 sequences, 18% of them seen only once. The sample taken for sequencing was PBMCs. Receptor source: a human donor in good health (CMV status not recorded). Some clones in this sample may be carry-over from other donors' samples. The CDR3 runs from the conserved cysteine through the conserved F or W. The order of the fields is V gene, J gene, clone size, D gene, CDR3 protein, CDR3 DNA. A D gene is named only where the DNA matches it firmly. Clone size appears in some rows only: once, few, many, or a class for an expanded clone.

V: TRBV20-1
J: TRBJ2-1
size: NA
D: NA
CDR3: CSALGASRRGNEQFF
DNA: TGCAGTGCGCTTGGGGCGTCGAGGAGGGGCAATGAGCAGTTCTTC

V: TRBV6-1
J: TRBJ1-1
size: many
D: TRBD1
CDR3: CASSAGGSSNTEAFF
DNA: TGTGCCAGCAGCGCAGGGGGGAGCTCCAACACTGAAGCTTTCTTT

V: TRBV6-5
J: TRBJ1-5
size: NA
D: NA
CDR3: CASSSPGVGQPQHF
DNA: TGTGCCAGCAGTTCCCCTGGGGTCGGTCAGCCCCAGCATTTT

V: TRBV11-2
J: TRBJ2-2
size: few
D: NA
CDR3: CASSLQDRHTGELFF
DNA: TGTGCCAGCAGCTTACAGGACCGACACACCGGGGAGCTGTTTTTT

V: TRBV18
J: TRBJ2-7
size: NA
D: TRBD1
CDR3: CASSPKALARGREQYF
DNA: TGTGCCAGCTCACCAAAGGCCCTTGCCAGGGGGCGCGAGCAGTACTTC

V: TRBV19
J: TRBJ1-4
size: few
D: NA
CDR3: CASKTGLNEKLFF
DNA: TGTGCCAGTAAAACGGGACTGAATGAAAAACTGTTTTTT

V: TRBV29-1
J: TRBJ2-5
size: few
D: NA
CDR3: CSALGRGGGETQYF
DNA: TGCAGCGCCCTGGGTCGTGGGGGAGGCGAGACCCAGTACTTC

V: TRBV12-3/TRBV12-4
J: TRBJ1-5
size: few
D: NA
CDR3: CASSLGGPQHF
DNA: TGTGCCAGCAGTTTGGGGGGTCCCCAGCATTTT

V: TRBV7-9
J: TRBJ2-3
size: few
D: TRBD2
CDR3: CASSPQLAGTDTQYF
DNA: TGTGCCAGCAGCCCCCAACTAGCGGGCACAGATACGCAGTATTTT

V: TRBV18
J: TRBJ2-5
size: few
D: NA
CDR3: CASSPPSGSETQYF
DNA: TGTGCCAGCTCACCACCCTCCGGGTCAGAGACCCAGTACTTC

V: TRBV12-3/TRBV12-4
J: TRBJ2-5
size: many
D: NA
CDR3: CASSSGRTLHF
DNA: TGTGCCAGCAGTTCGGGACGGACCCTACACTTC

V: TRBV19
J: TRBJ1-5
size: many
D: TRBD1
CDR3: CASRVRGLNQPQHF
DNA: TGTGCCAGTAGAGTTAGGGGGCTCAATCAGCCCCAGCATTTT

V: TRBV4-1
J: TRBJ1-4
size: many
D: NA
CDR3: CASSQPQLRRGDEKLFF
DNA: TGCGCCAGCAGCCAACCACAGTTAAGGCGGGGAGATGAAAAACTGTTTTTT

V: TRBV4-1
J: TRBJ2-7
size: few
D: NA
CDR3: CASSQGGARGTARNEQYF
DNA: TGCGCCAGCAGCCAAGGGGGGGCTCGGGGAACGGCCCGCAACGAGCAGTACTTC

V: TRBV28
J: TRBJ1-2
size: NA
D: NA
CDR3: CASITTPPYDGYTF
DNA: TGTGCCAGCATTACGACCCCCCCTTATGATGGCTACACCTTC

V: TRBV7-8
J: TRBJ1-6
size: few
D: NA
CDR3: CASSPQTGAASPLHF
DNA: TGTGCCAGCAGCCCTCAGACGGGGGCCGCATCACCCCTCCACTTT

V: TRBV4-1
J: TRBJ2-2
size: NA
D: NA
CDR3: CASSQSPTSVTGELFF
DNA: TGCGCCAGCAGCCAGAGTCCCACATCGGTCACCGGGGAGCTGTTTTTT

V: TRBV7-4
J: TRBJ2-7
size: NA
D: TRBD2
CDR3: CASSLGTSGLDEQYF
DNA: TGTGCCAGCAGCTTAGGGACTAGCGGGCTAGACGAGCAGTACTTC

V: TRBV6-2/TRBV6-3
J: TRBJ2-5
size: few
D: TRBD2
CDR3: CASSPGLGRVETQYF
DNA: TGTGCCAGCAGTCCGGGACTAGGGAGAGTCGAGACCCAGTACTTC

V: TRBV2
J: TRBJ1-5
size: many
D: TRBD1
CDR3: CASSIQGGQPQHF
DNA: TGTGCCAGCAGTATACAGGGGGGACAGCCCCAGCATTTT

V: TRBV7-2
J: TRBJ1-1
size: many
D: TRBD1
CDR3: CASSPRQGTEAFF
DNA: TGTGCCAGCAGCCCCCGACAGGGCACTGAAGCTTTCTTT

V: TRBV5-1
J: TRBJ1-6
size: few
D: TRBD1
CDR3: CASSEGQGGSPLHF
DNA: TGCGCCAGCAGCGAAGGACAGGGGGGATCACCCCTCCACTTT